The entry below gives a single T cell receptor beta chain sequence along with its context. The record originates from a study of PD-L1 blockade in urothelial cancer. Study context: Blood-derived samples held a median roughly 150,000 T cells.

Indicated time point: peripheral blood 6 weeks after treatment start. The authors spiked synthetic TCR analog templates into each PCR. Only in-frame clones appear in the TCRdb table, and some are missing; sequencing was by immunoSEQ multiplex PCR. The sample lists 40,000 to 45,000 clones; about 80% were seen once. Per the germline V gene, CDR1 is MNHNY and CDR2 is SVGAGI (reference sequence). The V gene end was trimmed by 7 bases and the J gene end by 0 bases; junction bases not matched to a gene: 10. The CDR3 runs to 16 residues. The receptor was isolated from a man aged 55 to 70 with urothelial cancer. The sequenced sample was PBMCs, obtained around atezolizumab (anti-PD-L1) treatment. This chain uses TRBV6-6 with TRBJ2-7; TRBD1 agrees at 9 bases. CDR3 in amino acids: CASNPGTGLSSYEQYF. The CDR3 region has the DNA TGTGCCAGCAACCCCGGGACAGGGCTAAGCTCCTACGAGCAGTACTTC.